The source of this T cell receptor beta chain is a study of shared clonotypes between healthy human individuals. General study findings and limits: The study generally estimated greater richness for naive than memory subsets.

TCRdb keeps only in-frame clones here, not all; method: immunoSEQ multiplex PCR. The sample contains approximately 810,000 clones, almost 95% of which appear only once. Note on this clone: Its antigen is unknown.

Terminally differentiated effector memory CD45RA+ cells were excluded by CCR7 positive selection of CD45RO-negative cells. The J segment lost 3 bases and the V segment lost 3 bases, leaving 5 bases of the junction unmatched. The CDR3 totals 14 residues. Germline V CDR1 and CDR2: SQVTM, ANQGSEA. The material sequenced was naive CD8+ T cells sorted from blood. This receptor was identified in a man younger than 45 in good health. V and J are TRBV29-1 and TRBJ2-3; 8 positions agree with TRBD1. The CDR3 sequence is CSVEGGQETDTQYF. The CDR3 nucleotides read TGCAGCGTTGAGGGGGGACAGGAGACAGATACGCAGTATTTT.